This T cell receptor (beta chain) stems from a study of T cell responses to AZD1222 COVID-19 vaccine. Assay: immunoSEQ multiplex PCR; the TCRdb copy retains only in-frame clones and omits some. The sample records approximately 130,000 clones, roughly 92% being singletons. This CDR3 has 14 amino acids. From germline, CDR1 is SEHNR and CDR2 FQNEAQ (reference sequence). Study-level findings and limits: The breadth and depth of Spike-specific TCRs increased once two AZD1222 doses had been given. White British donors predominated, females outnumbered males, and clonal diversity was possibly underestimated.

On this clone: What it recognizes is unknown. Germline and junction disagree at one end, which may indicate a read error.

The sequence derives from an adult who received the AZD1222 COVID-19 vaccine. The sequenced sample was peripheral blood, obtained 28 days after the second AZD1222 dose. The chain combines TRBV7-9 with TRBJ1-1; no clear D gene. CDR3 in DNA: TGTGCCAGCATCTTAGGAGGGCTCGGCACTGAAGCTTTCTTT. Translated: CASILGGLGTEAFF.